This TCR beta chain was captured in a study of T cells in narcolepsy. V lost 1 base and J 3 bases, leaving 10 bases between the germline ends. Germline CDR1 reads SGHTA; CDR2 reads FQGNSA. The length of the CDR3 is 15 residues. Sequencing was performed with immunoSEQ multiplex PCR; in TCRdb, only in-frame clones are kept and a portion is missing. The data contain tens of thousands of clones, 75% to 85% of them singletons. The chain recombines TRBV7-2 with TRBJ2-1; D unclear. This TCR derives from a human donor with narcolepsy. Specimen: CD45RA- memory CD4+ T cells from PBMCs. CDR3 protein: CASSLERQDYNEQFF. The CDR3 DNA sequence: TGTGCCAGCAGCTTAGAACGGCAGGACTACAATGAGCAGTTCTTC. Supplemented by reference TRBV7-2 and TRBJ2-1, the full variable domain reads GAGVSQSPSNKVTEKGKDVELRCDPISGHTALYWYRQSLGQGLEFLIYFQGNSAPDKSGLPSDRFSAERTGGSVSTLTIQRTQQEDSAVYLCASSLERQDYNEQFFGPGTRLTVL.